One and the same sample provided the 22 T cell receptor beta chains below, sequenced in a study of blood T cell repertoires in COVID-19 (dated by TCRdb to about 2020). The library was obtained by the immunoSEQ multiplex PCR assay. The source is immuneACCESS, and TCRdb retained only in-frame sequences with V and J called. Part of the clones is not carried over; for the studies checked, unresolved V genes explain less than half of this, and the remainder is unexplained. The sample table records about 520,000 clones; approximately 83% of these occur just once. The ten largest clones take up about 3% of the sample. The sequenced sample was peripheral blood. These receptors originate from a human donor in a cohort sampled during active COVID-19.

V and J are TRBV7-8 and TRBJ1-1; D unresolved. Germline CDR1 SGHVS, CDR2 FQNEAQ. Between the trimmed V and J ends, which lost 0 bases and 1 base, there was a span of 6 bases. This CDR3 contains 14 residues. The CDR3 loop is CASSLAGRNTEAFF. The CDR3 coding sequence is TGTGCCAGCAGCTTAGCAGGGAGGAACACTGAAGCTTTCTTT.

CDR3 sequence reads: CAWSVTRGRYEQYF. The CDR3 nucleotides are TGTGCCTGGAGTGTAACAAGGGGCCGCTACGAGCAGTACTTC. The genes are TRBV30 and TRBJ2-7, with D maybe TRBD1 (5 bases). The CDR3 runs 14 residues. Germline V gives CDR1 GTSNPN, CDR2 SVGIG (reference sequence). V shed 0 bases and J shed 3 bases, with 12 bases lying between them.

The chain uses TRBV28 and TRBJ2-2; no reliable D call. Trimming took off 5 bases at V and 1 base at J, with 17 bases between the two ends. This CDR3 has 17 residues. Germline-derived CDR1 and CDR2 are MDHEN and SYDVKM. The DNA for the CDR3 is TGTGCCAGCAGTCTTCCTATTAGTGACTGGAACACCGGGGAGCTGTTTTTT. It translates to CASSLPISDWNTGELFF. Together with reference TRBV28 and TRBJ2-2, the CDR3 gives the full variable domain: DVKVTQSSRYLVKRTGEKVFLECVQDMDHENMFWYRQDPGLGLRLIYFSYDVKMKEKGDIPEGYSVSREKKERFSLILESASTNQTSMYLCASSLPISDWNTGELFFGEGSRLTVL.

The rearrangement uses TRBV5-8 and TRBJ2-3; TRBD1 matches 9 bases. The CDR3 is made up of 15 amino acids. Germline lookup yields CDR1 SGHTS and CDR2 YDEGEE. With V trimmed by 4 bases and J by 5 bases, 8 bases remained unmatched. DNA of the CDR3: TGTGCCAGCAGCACTACCGGGACAGGGTTAGATACGCAGTATTTT. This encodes CASSTTGTGLDTQYF.

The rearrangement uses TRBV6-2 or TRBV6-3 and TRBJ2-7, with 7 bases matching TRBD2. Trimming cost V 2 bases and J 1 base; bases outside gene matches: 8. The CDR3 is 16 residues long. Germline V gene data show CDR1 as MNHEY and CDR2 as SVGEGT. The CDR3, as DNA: TGTGCCAGCAGTTACGCTCTTGGCGGGAGTTCCTACGAGCAGTACTTC. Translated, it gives CASSYALGGSSYEQYF.

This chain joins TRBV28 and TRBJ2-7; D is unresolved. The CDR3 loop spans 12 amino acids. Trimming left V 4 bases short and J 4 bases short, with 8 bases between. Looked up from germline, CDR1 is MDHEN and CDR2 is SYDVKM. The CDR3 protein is CASSSSYYEQYF. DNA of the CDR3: TGTGCCAGCAGTTCGTCCTATTACGAGCAGTACTTC.

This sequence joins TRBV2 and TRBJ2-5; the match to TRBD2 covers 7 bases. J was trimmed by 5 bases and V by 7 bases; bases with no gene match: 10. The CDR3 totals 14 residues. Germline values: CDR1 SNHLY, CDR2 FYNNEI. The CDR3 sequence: CASMRGRAGETQYF. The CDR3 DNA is TGTGCCAGCATGCGAGGGAGGGCCGGTGAGACCCAGTACTTC. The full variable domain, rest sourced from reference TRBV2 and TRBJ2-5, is EPEVTQTPSHQVTQMGQEVILRCVPISNHLYFYWYRQILGQKVEFLVSFYNNEISEKSEIFDDQFSVERPDGSNFTLKIRSTKLEDSAMYFCASMRGRAGETQYFGPGTRLLVL.

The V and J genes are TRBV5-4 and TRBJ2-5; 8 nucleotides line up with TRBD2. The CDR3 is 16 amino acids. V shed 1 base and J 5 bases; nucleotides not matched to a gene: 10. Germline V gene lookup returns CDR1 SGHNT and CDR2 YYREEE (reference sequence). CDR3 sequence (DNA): TGTGCCAGCAGCTTGAGACGAAGCGGGAGTATGGAGACCCAGTACTTC. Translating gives CASSLRRSGSMETQYF.

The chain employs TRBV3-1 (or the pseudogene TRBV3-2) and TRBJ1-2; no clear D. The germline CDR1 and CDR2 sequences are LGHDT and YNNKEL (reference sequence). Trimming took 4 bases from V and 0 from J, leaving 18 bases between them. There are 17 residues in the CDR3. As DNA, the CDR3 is TGTGCCAGCAGCCCCCTGAGGGCGCCACCGTCTAACTATGGCTACACCTTC. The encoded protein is CASSPLRAPPSNYGYTF.

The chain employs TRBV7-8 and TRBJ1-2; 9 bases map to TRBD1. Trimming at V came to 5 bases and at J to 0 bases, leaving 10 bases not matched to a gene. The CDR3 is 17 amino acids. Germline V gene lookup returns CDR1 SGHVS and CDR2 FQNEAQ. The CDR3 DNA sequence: TGTGCCAGCAGCGGAAACAACAGGGGGCTCACTAACTATGGCTACACCTTC. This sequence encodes CASSGNNRGLTNYGYTF.

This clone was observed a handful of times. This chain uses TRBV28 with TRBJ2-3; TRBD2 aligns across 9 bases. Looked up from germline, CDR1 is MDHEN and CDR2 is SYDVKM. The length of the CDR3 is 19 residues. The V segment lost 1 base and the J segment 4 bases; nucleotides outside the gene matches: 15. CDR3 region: CASSLSNTGLAWGPDTQYF. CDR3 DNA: TGTGCCAGCAGTTTATCTAATACTGGACTAGCGTGGGGCCCAGATACGCAGTATTTT.

In nucleotides, the CDR3 is TGTGCCAGCAGTCTACAGGGATTAATTACAGATACGCAGTATTTT. The encoded protein is CASSLQGLITDTQYF. The chain is built from TRBV6-2 or TRBV6-3 and TRBJ2-3; D may be TRBD1 (6 bases). The CDR3 covers 15 residues. The germline V gene has CDR1 MNHEY and CDR2 SVGEGT. V dropped 5 bases and J dropped 3 bases, with 15 bases sitting between them.

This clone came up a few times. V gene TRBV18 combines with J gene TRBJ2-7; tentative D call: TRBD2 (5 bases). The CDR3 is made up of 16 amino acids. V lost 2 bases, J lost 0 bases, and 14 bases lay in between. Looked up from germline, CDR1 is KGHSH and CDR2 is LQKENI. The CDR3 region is CASSPKASLSSYEQYF. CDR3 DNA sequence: TGTGCCAGCTCACCAAAGGCTAGCCTTAGCTCCTACGAGCAGTACTTC.

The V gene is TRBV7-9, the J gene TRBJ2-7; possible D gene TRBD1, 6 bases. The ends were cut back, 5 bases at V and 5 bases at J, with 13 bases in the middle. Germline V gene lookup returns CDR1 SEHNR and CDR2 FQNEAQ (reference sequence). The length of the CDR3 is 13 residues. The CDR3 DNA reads TGTGCCAGCAGCCTTGGCAGGGGAGACGAGCAGTACTTC. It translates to CASSLGRGDEQYF.

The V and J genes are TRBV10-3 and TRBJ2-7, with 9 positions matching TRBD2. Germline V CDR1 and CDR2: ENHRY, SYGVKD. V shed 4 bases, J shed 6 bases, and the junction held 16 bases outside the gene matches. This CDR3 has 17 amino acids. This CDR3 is CAISGAGVAGVSGEQYF. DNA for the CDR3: TGTGCCATCAGTGGCGCCGGGGTAGCGGGAGTGTCTGGCGAGCAGTACTTC.

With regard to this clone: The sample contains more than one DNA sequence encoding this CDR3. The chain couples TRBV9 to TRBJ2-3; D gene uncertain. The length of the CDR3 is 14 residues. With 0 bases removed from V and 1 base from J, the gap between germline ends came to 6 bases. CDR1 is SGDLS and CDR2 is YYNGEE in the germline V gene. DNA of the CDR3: TGTGCCAGCAGCGTAGGTACGGGCACAGATACGCAGTATTTT. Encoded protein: CASSVGTGTDTQYF.

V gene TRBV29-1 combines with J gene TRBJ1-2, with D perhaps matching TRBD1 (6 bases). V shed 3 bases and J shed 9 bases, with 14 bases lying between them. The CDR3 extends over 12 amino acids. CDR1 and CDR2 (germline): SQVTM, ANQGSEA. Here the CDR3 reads CSVEYPRDSYTF. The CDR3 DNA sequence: TGCAGCGTTGAGTATCCGAGGGACAGCTACACCTTC.

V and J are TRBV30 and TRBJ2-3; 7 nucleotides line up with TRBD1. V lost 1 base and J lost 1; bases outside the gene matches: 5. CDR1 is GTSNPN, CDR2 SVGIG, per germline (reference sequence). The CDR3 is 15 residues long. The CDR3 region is CAWSGQGWGTDTQYF. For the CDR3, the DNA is TGTGCCTGGAGTGGACAGGGATGGGGCACAGATACGCAGTATTTT.

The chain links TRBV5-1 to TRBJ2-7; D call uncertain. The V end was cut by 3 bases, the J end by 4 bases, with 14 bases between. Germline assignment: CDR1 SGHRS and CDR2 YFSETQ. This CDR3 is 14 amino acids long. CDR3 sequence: CASSSTGSGYEQYF. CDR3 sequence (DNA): TGCGCCAGCAGCTCGACTGGATCCGGTTACGAGCAGTACTTC. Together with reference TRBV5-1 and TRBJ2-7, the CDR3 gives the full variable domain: KAGVTQTPRYLIKTRGQQVTLSCSPISGHRSVSWYQQTPGQGLQFLFEYFSETQRNKGNFPGRFSGRQFSNSRSEMNVSTLELGDSALYLCASSSTGSGYEQYFGPGTRLTVT.

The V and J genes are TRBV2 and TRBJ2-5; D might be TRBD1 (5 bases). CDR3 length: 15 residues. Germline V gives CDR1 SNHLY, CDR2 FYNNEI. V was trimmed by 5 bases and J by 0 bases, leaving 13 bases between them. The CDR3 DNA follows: TGTGCCAGCAGTTCAAAGACAGATTACCAAGAGACCCAGTACTTC. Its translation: CASSSKTDYQETQYF.

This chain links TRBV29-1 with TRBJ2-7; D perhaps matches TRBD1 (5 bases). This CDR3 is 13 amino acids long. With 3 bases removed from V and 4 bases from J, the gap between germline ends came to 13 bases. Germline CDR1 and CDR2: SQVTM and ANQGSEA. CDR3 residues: CSVDGPGSYEQYF. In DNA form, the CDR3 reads TGCAGCGTTGACGGTCCAGGGTCTTACGAGCAGTACTTC.

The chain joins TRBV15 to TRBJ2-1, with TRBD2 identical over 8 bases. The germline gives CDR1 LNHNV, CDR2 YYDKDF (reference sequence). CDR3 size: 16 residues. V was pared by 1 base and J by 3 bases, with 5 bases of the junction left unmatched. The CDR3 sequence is CATSRGAAGDYNEQFF. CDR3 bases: TGTGCCACCAGCAGAGGAGCAGCGGGAGACTACAATGAGCAGTTCTTC.